This T cell receptor beta chain was sequenced for a study of tumor and adjacent non-tumor tissue in lung cancer. Overall study: There were 11 to 13 adenocarcinoma, a couple of squamous cell carcinoma and 1 small cell lung cancer cases. Around 4.5 million productive TCRbeta reads were obtained per sample on average. Study-wide findings and caveats: Significantly higher TCR diversity was found in tumor than normal lung. Higher tumor TCR diversity was associated with shorter survival.

This clonotype showed up just once. What it recognizes is unknown. A modified ARM-PCR protocol with three rounds of nested PCR amplified TCRbeta. TCRdb reprocessed the multiplex PCR reads with MiXCR, giving one entry per CDR3 protein. In the table there are 81,000 or so distinct CDR3 sequences, over 80% of which are singletons. RNA was extracted from bulk tissue without any cell sorting. The sample consisted of lung tumor tissue. The sequence was collected from a woman aged 45-65 years with non-small cell lung cancer.

CDR3 sequence (DNA): TGTGCCAGCAGTGTCGGGGAGAACACTGAAGCTTTCTTT. Residues: CASSVGENTEAFF. The V and J genes are TRBV6-1 and TRBJ1-1; D not certain. The V end was cut by 4 bases, the J end by 1 base, with 7 bases between. Germline CDR1 is MNHNS and CDR2 is SASEGT. This CDR3 has 13 amino acids.